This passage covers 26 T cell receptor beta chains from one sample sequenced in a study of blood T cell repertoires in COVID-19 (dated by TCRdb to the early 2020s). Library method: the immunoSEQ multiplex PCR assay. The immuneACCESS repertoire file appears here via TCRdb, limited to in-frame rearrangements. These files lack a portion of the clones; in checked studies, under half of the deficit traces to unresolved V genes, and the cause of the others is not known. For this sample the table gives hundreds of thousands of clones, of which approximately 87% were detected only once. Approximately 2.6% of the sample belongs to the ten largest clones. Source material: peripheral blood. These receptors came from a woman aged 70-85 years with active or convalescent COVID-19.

The CDR3 region has the DNA TGTGCCATCAGTGGAACAGGGCCCCAAGAGACCCAGTACTTC. It codes for CAISGTGPQETQYF. The chain uses TRBV10-3 and TRBJ2-5; maybe TRBD1 (6 bases). From germline, CDR1 is ENHRY and CDR2 SYGVKD. The CDR3 loop spans 14 amino acids. V lost 4 bases, J lost 1 base, and 10 bases lay in between.

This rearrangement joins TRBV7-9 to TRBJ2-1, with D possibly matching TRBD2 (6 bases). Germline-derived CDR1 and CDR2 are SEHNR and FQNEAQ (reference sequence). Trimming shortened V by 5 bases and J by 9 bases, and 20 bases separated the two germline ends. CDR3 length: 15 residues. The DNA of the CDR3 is TGTGCCAGCAGCCGCTCCGGGGCCCCCGGGAGTGAGCAGTTCTTC. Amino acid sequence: CASSRSGAPGSEQFF.

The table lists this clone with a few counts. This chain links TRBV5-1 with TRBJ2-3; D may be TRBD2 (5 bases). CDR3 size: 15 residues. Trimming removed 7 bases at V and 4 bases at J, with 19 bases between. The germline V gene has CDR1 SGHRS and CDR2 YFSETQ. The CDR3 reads CASRLSGDPADTQYF. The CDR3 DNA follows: TGCGCCAGCCGCCTATCCGGGGATCCTGCAGATACGCAGTATTTT.

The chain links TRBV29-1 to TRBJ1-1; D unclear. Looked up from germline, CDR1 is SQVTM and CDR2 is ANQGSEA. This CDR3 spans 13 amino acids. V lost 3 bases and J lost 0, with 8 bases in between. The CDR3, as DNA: TGCAGCGTTGAGAGAGCGATGAACACTGAAGCTTTCTTT. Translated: CSVERAMNTEAFF.

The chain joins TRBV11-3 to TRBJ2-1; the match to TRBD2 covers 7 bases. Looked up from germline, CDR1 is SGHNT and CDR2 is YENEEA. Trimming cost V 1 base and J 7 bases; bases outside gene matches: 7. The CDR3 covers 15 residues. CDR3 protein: CASSLGLAEENEQFF. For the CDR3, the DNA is TGTGCCAGCAGCTTAGGTCTAGCGGAAGAGAATGAGCAGTTCTTC.

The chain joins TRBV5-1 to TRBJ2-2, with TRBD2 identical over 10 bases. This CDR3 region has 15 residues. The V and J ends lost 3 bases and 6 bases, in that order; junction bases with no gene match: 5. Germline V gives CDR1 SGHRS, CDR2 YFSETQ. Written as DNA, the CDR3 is TGCGCCAGCAGCTATCAGCGGGAGGGGTCCGGGGAGCTGTTTTTT. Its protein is CASSYQREGSGELFF.

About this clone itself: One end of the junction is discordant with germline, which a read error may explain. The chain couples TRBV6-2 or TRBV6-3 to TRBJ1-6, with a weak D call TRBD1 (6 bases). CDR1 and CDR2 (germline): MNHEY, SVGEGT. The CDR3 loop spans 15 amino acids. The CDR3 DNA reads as TGTGCCAGCAGTTTACAGGGTGGCAATAACTCACCCCTCCACTTT. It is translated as CASSLQGGNNSPLHF.

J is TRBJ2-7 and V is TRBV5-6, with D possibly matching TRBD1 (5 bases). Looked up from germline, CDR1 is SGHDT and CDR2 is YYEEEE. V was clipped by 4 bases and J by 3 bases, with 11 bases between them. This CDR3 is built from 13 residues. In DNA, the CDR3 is TGTGCCAGCAGCCTCGGACATATCTACGAGCAGTACTTC. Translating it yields CASSLGHIYEQYF.

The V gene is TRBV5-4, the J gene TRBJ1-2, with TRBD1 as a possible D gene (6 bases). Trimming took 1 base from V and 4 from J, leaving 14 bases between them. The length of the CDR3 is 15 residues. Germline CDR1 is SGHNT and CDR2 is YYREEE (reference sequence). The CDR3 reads CASSLRSGHLYGYTF. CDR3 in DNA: TGTGCCAGCAGCTTGAGATCGGGACACCTCTATGGCTACACCTTC.

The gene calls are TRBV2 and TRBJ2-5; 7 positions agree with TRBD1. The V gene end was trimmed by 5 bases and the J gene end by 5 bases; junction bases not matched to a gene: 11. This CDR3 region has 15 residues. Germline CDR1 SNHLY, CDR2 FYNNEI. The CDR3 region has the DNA TGTGCCAGCAGTCCGAAAACAGGGGTCTGGGAGACCCAGTACTTC. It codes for CASSPKTGVWETQYF.

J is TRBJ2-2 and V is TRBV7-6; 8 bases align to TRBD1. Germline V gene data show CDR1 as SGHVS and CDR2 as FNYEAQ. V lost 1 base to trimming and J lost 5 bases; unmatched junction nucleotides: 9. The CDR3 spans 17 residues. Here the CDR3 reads CASSLGPRGRGTGELFF. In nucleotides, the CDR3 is TGTGCCAGCAGCTTAGGCCCCAGGGGGCGAGGTACCGGGGAGCTGTTTTTT.

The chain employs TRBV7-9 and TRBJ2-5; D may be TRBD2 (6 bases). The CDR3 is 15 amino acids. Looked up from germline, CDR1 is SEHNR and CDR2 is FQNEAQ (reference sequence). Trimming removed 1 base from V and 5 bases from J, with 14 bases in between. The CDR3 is CASSLGGAQGETQYF. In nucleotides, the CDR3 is TGTGCCAGCAGCTTAGGCGGGGCGCAAGGGGAGACCCAGTACTTC.

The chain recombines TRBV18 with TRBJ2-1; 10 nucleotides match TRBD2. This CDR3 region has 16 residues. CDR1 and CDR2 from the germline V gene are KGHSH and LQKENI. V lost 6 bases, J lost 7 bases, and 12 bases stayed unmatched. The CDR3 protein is CASSVPSGSLINEQFF. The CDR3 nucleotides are TGTGCCAGCTCGGTTCCTAGCGGGAGTTTGATAAATGAGCAGTTCTTC.

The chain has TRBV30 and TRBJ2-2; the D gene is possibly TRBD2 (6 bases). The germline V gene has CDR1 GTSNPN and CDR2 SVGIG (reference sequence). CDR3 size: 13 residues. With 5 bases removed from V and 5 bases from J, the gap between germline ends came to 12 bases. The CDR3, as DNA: TGTGCCTGGTCAGCGGGTTTGACCGGGGAGCTGTTTTTT. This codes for CAWSAGLTGELFF.

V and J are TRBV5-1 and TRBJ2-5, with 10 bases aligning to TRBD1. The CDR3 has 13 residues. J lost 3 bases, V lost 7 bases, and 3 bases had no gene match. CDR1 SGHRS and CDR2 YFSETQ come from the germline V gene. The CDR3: CASAGQGKETQYF. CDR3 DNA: TGCGCCAGCGCGGGACAGGGGAAAGAGACCCAGTACTTC. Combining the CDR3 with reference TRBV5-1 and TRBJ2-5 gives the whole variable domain KAGVTQTPRYLIKTRGQQVTLSCSPISGHRSVSWYQQTPGQGLQFLFEYFSETQRNKGNFPGRFSGRQFSNSRSEMNVSTLELGDSALYLCASAGQGKETQYFGPGTRLLVL.

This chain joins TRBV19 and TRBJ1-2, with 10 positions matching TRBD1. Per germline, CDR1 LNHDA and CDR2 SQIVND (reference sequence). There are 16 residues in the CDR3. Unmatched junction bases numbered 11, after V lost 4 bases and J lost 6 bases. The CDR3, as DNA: TGTGCCAGTAGTACCCACCCCCGACAGGGGGCGGATGGCTACACCTTC. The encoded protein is CASSTHPRQGADGYTF.

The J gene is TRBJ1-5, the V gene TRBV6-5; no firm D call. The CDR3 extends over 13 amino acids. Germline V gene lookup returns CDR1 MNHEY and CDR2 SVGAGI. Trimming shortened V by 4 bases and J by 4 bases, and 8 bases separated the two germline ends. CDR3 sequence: CASSWSYNQPQHF. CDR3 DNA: TGTGCCAGCAGTTGGAGTTATAATCAGCCCCAGCATTTT.

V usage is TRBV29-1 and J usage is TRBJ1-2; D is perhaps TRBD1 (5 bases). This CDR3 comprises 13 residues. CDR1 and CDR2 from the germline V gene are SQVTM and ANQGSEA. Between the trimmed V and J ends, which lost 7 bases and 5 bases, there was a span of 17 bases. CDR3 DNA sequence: TGCAGCGCCCTTGCGGGAAGGGGATATGGCTACACCTTC. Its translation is CSALAGRGYGYTF. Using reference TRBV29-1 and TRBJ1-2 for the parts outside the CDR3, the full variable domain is SAVISQKPSRDICQRGTSLTIQCQVDSQVTMMFWYRQQPGQSLTLIATANQGSEATYESGFVIDKFPISRPNLTFSTLTVSNMSPEDSSIYLCSALAGRGYGYTFGSGTRLTVV.

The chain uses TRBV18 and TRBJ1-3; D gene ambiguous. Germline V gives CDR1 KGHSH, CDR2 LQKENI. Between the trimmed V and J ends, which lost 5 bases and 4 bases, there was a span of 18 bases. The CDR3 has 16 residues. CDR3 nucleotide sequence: TGTGCCAGCTCAGCCGGGTCTCCTCTAGGAGGAAACACCATATATTTT. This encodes CASSAGSPLGGNTIYF.

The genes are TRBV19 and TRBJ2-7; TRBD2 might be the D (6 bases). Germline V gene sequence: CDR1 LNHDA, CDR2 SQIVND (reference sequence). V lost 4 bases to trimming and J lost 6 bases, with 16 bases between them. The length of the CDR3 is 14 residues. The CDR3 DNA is TGTGCCAGTAGTACCCGGTCTCAGGGAGGCGAGCAGTACTTC. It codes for CASSTRSQGGEQYF. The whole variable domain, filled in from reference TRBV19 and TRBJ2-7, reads DGGITQSPKYLFRKEGQNVTLSCEQNLNHDAMYWYRQDPGQGLRLIYYSQIVNDFQKGDIAEGYSVSREKKESFPLTVTSAQKNPTAFYLCASSTRSQGGEQYFGPGTRLTVT.

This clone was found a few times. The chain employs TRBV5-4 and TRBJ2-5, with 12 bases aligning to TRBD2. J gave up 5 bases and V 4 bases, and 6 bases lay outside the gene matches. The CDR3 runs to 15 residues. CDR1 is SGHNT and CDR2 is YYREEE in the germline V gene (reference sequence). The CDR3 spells CASSAGLAGWETQYF. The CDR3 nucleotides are TGTGCCAGCAGCGCCGGACTAGCGGGATGGGAGACCCAGTACTTC.

CDR3 bases: TGTGCCAGCACCATTACCGGGACAGGGGTAATCACCGGGGAGCTGTTTTTT. Residues: CASTITGTGVITGELFF. This chain connects TRBV5-5 to TRBJ2-2, with 10 bases matching TRBD1. Germline values: CDR1 SGHKS, CDR2 YYEKEE (reference sequence). The junction had 12 bases not matched to a gene; V was cut back by 6 bases and J by 4 bases. The CDR3 runs to 17 residues.

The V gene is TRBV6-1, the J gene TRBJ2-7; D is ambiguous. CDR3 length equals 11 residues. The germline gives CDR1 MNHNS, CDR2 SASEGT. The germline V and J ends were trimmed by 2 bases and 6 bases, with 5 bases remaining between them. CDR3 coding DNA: TGTGCCAGCAGTGAAATCGGCGAGCAGTACTTC. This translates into CASSEIGEQYF.

DNA for the CDR3: TGTGCCAGCAGCTTGGCCGAAGCGAACGAGCAGTACTTC. Its translation is CASSLAEANEQYF. The chain uses TRBV7-8 and TRBJ2-7; D remains ambiguous. V was cut by 3 bases and J by 5 bases, with 11 bases left in between. The germline V gene has CDR1 SGHVS and CDR2 FQNEAQ. This CDR3 has 13 residues.

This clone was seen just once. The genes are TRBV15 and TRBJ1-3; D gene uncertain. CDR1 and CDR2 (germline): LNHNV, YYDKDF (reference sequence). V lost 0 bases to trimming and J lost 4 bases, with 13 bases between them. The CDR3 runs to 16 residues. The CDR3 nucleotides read TGTGCCACCAGCAGAGATTACCCGGGGTCAGGAAACACCATATATTTT. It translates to CATSRDYPGSGNTIYF.

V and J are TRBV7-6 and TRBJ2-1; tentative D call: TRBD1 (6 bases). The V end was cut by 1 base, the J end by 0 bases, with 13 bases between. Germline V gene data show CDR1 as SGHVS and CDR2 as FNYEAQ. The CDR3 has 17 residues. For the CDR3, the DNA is TGTGCCAGCAGCTTAGGGACAGCCCTTAGCTCCTACAATGAGCAGTTCTTC. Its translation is CASSLGTALSSYNEQFF.